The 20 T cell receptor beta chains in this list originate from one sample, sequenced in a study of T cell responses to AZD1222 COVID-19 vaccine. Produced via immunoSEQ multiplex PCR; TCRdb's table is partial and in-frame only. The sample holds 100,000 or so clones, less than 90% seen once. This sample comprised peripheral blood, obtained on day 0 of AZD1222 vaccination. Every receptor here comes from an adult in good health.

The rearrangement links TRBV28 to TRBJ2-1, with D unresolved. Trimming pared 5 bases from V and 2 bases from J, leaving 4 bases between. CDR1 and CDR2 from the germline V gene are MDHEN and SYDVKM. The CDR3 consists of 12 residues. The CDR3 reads CASSTTYNEQFF. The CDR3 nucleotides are TGTGCCAGCAGTACGACCTACAATGAGCAGTTCTTC.

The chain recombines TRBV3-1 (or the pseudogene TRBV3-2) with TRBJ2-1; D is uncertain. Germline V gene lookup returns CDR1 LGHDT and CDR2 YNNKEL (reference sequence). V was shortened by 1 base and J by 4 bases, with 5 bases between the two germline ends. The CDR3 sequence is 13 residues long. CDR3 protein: CASSQGKYNEQFF. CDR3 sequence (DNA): TGTGCCAGCAGCCAAGGGAAGTACAATGAGCAGTTCTTC.

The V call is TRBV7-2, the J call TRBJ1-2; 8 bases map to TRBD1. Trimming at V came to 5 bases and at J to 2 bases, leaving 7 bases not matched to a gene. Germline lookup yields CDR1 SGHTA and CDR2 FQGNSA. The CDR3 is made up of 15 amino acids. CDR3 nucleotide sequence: TGTGCCAGCAGCCCAGACAGGGGAAGGAACTATGGCTACACCTTC. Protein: CASSPDRGRNYGYTF.

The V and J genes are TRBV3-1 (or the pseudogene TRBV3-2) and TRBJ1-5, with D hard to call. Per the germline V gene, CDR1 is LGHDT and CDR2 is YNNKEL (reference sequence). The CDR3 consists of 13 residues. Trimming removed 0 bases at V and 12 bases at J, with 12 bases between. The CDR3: CASSQELGAHQHF. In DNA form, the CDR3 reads TGTGCCAGCAGCCAAGAATTGGGAGCTCACCAGCATTTT.

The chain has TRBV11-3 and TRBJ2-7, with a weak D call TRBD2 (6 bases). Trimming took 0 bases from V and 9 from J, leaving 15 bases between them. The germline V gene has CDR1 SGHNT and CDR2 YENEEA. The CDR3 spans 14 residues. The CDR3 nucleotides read TGTGCCAGCAGCTTAGATTCGAGTAGCGGCCTGCAGTACTTC. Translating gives CASSLDSSSGLQYF.

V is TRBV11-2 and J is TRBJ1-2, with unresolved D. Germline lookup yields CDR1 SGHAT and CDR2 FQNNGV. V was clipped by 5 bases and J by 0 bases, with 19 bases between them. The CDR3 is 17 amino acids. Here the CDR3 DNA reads TGTGCCAGCAGCCCGATCCGCGGAGGGAATGCTAACTATGGCTACACCTTC. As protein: CASSPIRGGNANYGYTF.

This CDR3 reads CASSPATSNYEQYF. For the CDR3, the DNA is TGTGCCAGCAGTCCCGCGACTAGCAACTACGAGCAGTACTTC. This sequence joins TRBV28 and TRBJ2-7; TRBD2 aligns across 7 bases. Germline loops: CDR1 MDHEN, CDR2 SYDVKM. The CDR3 runs 14 residues. The J segment lost 3 bases and the V segment lost 5 bases, leaving 7 bases of the junction unmatched.

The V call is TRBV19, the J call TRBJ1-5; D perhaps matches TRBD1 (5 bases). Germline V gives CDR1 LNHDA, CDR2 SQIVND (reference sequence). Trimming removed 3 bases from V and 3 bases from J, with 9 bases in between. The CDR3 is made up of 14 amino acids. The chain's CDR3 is CASSIPDNNQPQHF. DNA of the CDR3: TGTGCCAGTAGTATCCCGGACAACAATCAGCCCCAGCATTTT. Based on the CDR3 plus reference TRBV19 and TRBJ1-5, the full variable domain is DGGITQSPKYLFRKEGQNVTLSCEQNLNHDAMYWYRQDPGQGLRLIYYSQIVNDFQKGDIAEGYSVSREKKESFPLTVTSAQKNPTAFYLCASSIPDNNQPQHFGDGTRLSIL.

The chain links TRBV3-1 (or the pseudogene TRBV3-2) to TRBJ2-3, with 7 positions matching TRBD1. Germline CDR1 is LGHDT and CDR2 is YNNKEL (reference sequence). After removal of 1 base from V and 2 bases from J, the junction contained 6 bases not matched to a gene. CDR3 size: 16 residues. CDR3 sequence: CASSQAATGYTDTQYF. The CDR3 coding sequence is TGTGCCAGCAGCCAAGCCGCGACAGGGTACACAGATACGCAGTATTTT.

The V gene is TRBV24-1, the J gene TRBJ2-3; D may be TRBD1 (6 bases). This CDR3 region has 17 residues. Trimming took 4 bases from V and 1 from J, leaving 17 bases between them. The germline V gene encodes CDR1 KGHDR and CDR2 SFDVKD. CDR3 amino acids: CATSDLKQGVGTDTQYF. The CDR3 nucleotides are TGTGCCACCAGTGACCTAAAACAGGGTGTAGGCACAGATACGCAGTATTTT.

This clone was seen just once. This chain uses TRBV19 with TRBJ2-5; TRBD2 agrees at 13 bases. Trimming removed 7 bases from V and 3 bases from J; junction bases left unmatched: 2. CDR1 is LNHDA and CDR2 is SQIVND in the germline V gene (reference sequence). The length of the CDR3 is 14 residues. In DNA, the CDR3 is TGTGCCAGTACAGGACTAGCGGGAGAAGAGACCCAGTACTTC. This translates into CASTGLAGEETQYF.

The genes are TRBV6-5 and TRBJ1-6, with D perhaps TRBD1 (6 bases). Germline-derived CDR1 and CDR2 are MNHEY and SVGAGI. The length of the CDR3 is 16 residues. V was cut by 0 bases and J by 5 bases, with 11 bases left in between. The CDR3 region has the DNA TGTGCCAGCAGTTACTCGACACAGGGTGATAATTCACCCCTCCACTTT. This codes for CASSYSTQGDNSPLHF.

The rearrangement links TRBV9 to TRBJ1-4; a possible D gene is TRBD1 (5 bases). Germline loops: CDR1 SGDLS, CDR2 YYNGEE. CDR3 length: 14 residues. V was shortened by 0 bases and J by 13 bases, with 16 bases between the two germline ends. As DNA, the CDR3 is TGTGCCAGCAGCGTAGGAGACCCTTCTGGGGGACTGTTTTTT. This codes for CASSVGDPSGGLFF.

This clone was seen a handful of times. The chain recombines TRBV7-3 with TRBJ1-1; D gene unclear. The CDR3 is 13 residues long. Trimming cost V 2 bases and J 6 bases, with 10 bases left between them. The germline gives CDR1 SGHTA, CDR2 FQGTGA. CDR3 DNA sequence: TGTGCCAGCAGCTTAGGCAGGTCCTCTGAAGCTTTCTTT. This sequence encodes CASSLGRSSEAFF.

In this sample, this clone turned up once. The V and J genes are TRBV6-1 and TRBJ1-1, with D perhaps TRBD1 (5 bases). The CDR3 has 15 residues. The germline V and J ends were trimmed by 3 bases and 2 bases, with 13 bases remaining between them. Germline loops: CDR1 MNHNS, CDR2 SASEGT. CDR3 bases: TGTGCCAGCAGTGATATGGGACTCCCCAACACTGAAGCTTTCTTT. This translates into CASSDMGLPNTEAFF.

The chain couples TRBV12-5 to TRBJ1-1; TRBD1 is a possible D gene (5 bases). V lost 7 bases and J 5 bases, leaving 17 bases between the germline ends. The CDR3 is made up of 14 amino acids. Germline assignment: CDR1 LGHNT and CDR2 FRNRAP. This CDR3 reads CASALPNDRTEAFF. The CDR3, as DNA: TGTGCTAGTGCCCTCCCCAACGACAGAACTGAAGCTTTCTTT.

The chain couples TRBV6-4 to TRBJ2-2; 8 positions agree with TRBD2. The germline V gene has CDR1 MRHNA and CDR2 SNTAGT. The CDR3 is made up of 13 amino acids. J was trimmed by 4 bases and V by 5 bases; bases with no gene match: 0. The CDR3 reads CASSSGSTGELFF. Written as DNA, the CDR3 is TGTGCCAGCAGTAGCGGGAGCACCGGGGAGCTGTTTTTT.

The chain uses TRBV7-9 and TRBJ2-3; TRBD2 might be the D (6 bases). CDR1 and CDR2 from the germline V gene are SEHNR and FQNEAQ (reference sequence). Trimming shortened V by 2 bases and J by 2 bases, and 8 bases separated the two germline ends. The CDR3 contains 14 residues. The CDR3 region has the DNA TGTGCCAGCAGCTTAAGCGGGCACACAGATACGCAGTATTTT. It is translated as CASSLSGHTDTQYF.

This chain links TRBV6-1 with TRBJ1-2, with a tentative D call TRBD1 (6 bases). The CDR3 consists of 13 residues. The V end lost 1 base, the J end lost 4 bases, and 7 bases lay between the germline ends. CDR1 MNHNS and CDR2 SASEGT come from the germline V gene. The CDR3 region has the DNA TGTGCCAGCAGTGAAGGGGGGCCCTATGGCTACACCTTC. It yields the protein CASSEGGPYGYTF.

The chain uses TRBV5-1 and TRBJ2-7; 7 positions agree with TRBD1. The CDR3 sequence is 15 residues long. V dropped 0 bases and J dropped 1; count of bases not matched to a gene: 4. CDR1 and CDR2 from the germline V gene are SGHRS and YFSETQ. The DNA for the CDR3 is TGCGCCAGCAGCTTGGAGGCAGGGGGATCCTACGAGCAGTACTTC. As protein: CASSLEAGGSYEQYF. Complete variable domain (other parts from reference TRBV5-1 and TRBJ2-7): KAGVTQTPRYLIKTRGQQVTLSCSPISGHRSVSWYQQTPGQGLQFLFEYFSETQRNKGNFPGRFSGRQFSNSRSEMNVSTLELGDSALYLCASSLEAGGSYEQYFGPGTRLTVT.